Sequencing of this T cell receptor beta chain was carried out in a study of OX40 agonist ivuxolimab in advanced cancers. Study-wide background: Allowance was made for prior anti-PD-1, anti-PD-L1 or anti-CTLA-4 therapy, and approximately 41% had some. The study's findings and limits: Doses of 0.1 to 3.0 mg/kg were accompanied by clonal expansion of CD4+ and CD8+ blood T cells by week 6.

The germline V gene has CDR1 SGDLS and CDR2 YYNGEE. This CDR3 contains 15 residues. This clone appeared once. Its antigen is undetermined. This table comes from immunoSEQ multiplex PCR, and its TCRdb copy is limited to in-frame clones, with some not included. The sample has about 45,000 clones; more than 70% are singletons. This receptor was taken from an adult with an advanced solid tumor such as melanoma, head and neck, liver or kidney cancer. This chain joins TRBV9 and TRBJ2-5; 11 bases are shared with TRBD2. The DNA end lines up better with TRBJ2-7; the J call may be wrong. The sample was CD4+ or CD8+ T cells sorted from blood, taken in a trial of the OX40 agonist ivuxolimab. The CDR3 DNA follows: TGTGCCAGCAGCGAGGGACTAGCGGAATCCTACGAGCAGTACTTC. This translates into CASSEGLAESYEQYF.